Sequencing of this T cell receptor (beta chain) was carried out in a study of blood T cell repertoires in COVID-19. Study at large: There were acute and convalescent COVID-19 samples, and they came from the United States, Italy and Spain. PBMCs, B-cell-depleted T cells, or T cells were the source of the cDNA or gDNA that made up the material.

How the authors handled the data: Amplifying reference gene primers gave estimates of nucleated cell counts. Assay used: immunoSEQ multiplex PCR; TCRdb lists only in-frame clones, some missing. The V and J calls and clone size are taken from that table; D and trimming were inferred from the DNA. This sample has over 100,000 clones, with approximately 86% found just once. The clonotype originates from a man in his forties with acute or convalescent COVID-19. What was sequenced was peripheral blood.

DNA for the CDR3: TGCAGCGTTGAAGTGGGCAGGGGGATCGGGGAGCTGTTTTTT. This gives the protein CSVEVGRGIGELFF. The genes are TRBV29-1 and TRBJ2-2; 7 positions agree with TRBD1. V was clipped by 1 base and J by 7 bases; unmatched bases: 6. The CDR3 contains 14 residues. Germline CDR1 SQVTM, CDR2 ANQGSEA.